A single sample gave rise to the 3 T cell receptor beta chains below, sequenced in a study of T cell responses to AZD1222 COVID-19 vaccine. Profiled with immunoSEQ multiplex PCR; TCRdb holds only in-frame clones, not every one. The data contain around 200,000 clones, 90% to 95% of them singletons. Sample: peripheral blood, taken 28 days after the second dose of the MenACWY control vaccine. All receptors come from an adult who received the MenACWY meningococcal vaccine as a control.

This chain uses TRBV29-1 with TRBJ1-2, with TRBD1 matching 10 bases. Germline V gene lookup returns CDR1 SQVTM and CDR2 ANQGSEA. The trim removed 4 bases at V and 7 bases at J, leaving 9 bases unmatched. This CDR3 comprises 14 residues. The DNA of the CDR3 is TGCAGCGTTGGTACCGGGACAGGGGAGGGTGGCTACACCTTC. It encodes CSVGTGTGEGGYTF.

The genes are TRBV4-3 and TRBJ2-3, with TRBD2 as a possible D gene (5 bases). The CDR3 has 16 amino acids. Trimming left V 1 base short and J 1 base short, with 12 bases between. The germline gives CDR1 LGHNA, CDR2 YSLEER. The CDR3 loop reads CASSQVAGAGTDTQYF. The CDR3 DNA reads TGCGCCAGCAGCCAAGTTGCGGGCGCGGGCACAGATACGCAGTATTTT.

The V gene is TRBV3-1 (or the pseudogene TRBV3-2), the J gene TRBJ1-4; 7 positions agree with TRBD1. V lost 2 bases to trimming and J lost 7 bases; unmatched junction nucleotides: 10. This CDR3 region has 16 residues. Germline values: CDR1 LGHDT, CDR2 YNNKEL (reference sequence). The CDR3 loop reads CASSQLTTGSGEKLFF. CDR3 DNA sequence: TGTGCCAGCAGCCAACTAACGACAGGGTCGGGTGAAAAACTGTTTTTT.